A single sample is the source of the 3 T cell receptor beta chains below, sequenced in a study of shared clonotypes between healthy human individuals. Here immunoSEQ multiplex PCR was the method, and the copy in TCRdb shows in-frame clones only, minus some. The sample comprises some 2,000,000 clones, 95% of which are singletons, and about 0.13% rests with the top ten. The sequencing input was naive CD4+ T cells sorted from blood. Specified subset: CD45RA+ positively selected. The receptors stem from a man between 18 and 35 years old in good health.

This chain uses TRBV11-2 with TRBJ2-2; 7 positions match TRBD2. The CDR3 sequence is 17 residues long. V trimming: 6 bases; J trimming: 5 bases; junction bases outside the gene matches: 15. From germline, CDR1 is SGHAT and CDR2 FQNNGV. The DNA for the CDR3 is TGTGCCAGCAGATCAATCCCAAGACTAGCAGATACCGGGGAGCTGTTTTTT. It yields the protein CASRSIPRLADTGELFF.

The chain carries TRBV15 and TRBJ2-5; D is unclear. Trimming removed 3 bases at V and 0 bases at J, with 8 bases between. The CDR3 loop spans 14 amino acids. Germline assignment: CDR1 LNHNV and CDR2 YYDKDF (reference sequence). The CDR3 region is CATSRTLYQETQYF. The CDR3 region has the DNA TGTGCCACCAGCAGGACCTTGTACCAAGAGACCCAGTACTTC.

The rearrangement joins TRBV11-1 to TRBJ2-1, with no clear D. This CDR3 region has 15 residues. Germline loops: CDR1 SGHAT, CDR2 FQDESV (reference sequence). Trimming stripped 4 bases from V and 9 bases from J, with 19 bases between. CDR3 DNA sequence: TGTGCCAGCAGCTATGGAACGGTCGTATTGTTTGAGCAGTTCTTC. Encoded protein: CASSYGTVVLFEQFF. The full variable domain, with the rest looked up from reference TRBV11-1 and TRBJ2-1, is EAEVAQSPRYKITEKSQAVAFWCDPISGHATLYWYRQILGQGPELLVQFQDESVVDDSQLPKDRFSAERLKGVDSTLKIQPAELGDSAMYLCASSYGTVVLFEQFFGPGTRLTVL.